The rows below give T cell receptor beta chains drawn from one sample of a study of cytomegalovirus exposure and HLA in healthy donors. TCRdb keeps only in-frame clones here, not all; method: immunoSEQ multiplex PCR. The table has about 100,000 clones, roughly 83% seen once; the top ten hold roughly 2.6%. Sequenced material: PBMCs. The receptors derive from a man in his forties in good health and CMV-seronegative. Both conserved end residues are part of each CDR3. The D gene is left open where the match is weak. The size entry is marked missing in some rows and otherwise reads once, few, many or a size class.

clone_size: -
d_call: TRBD1
v_call: TRBV2
j_call: TRBJ1-2
cdr3_nt: TGTGCCAGCAGTCTATCGGGACAGGATCACTATGGCTACACCTTC
cdr3_aa: CASSLSGQDHYGYTF

clone_size: -
d_call: TRBD1
v_call: TRBV6-5
j_call: TRBJ2-1
cdr3_nt: TGTGCCAGCAGTCAAACCGGGACAGGGCAAAATGAGCAGTTCTTC
cdr3_aa: CASSQTGTGQNEQFF

clone_size: -
d_call: TRBD1
v_call: TRBV19
j_call: TRBJ1-5
cdr3_nt: TGTGCCAGTAGTTCCCCAGGGGGTGGGCAGCCCCAGCATTTT
cdr3_aa: CASSSPGGGQPQHF

clone_size: -
d_call: TRBD1
v_call: TRBV15
j_call: TRBJ2-1
cdr3_nt: TGTGCCACCAGCAAGGGACAGGGCTTAGATTTAGGCAATGAGCAGTTCTTC
cdr3_aa: CATSKGQGLDLGNEQFF

clone_size: -
d_call: TRBD1
v_call: TRBV12-5
j_call: TRBJ2-5
cdr3_nt: TGTGCTAGTGGTTTGGGGAATCAGGGGGCAGAGACCCAGTACTTC
cdr3_aa: CASGLGNQGAETQYF

clone_size: -
d_call: TRBD1
v_call: TRBV5-1
j_call: TRBJ1-4
cdr3_nt: TGCGCCAGCAGGGCGACAGGGGGCAATGAAAAACTGTTTTTT
cdr3_aa: CASRATGGNEKLFF

clone_size: -
d_call: -
v_call: TRBV7-9
j_call: TRBJ2-1
cdr3_nt: TGTTCCAGCAGCGGACAACGGGATGAGCAGTTCTTC
cdr3_aa: CSSSGQRDEQFF

clone_size: once
d_call: -
v_call: TRBV10-1
j_call: TRBJ2-7
cdr3_nt: TGCGCCACCCCGCAGGGACCTCCACAGGGCTCAATCCCGGAACTTCCCTCGCTTTACTACGGGCAGTACTTC
cdr3_aa: CATPQGPPQGSIPELPSLYYGQYF

clone_size: -
d_call: -
v_call: TRBV5-4
j_call: TRBJ2-2
cdr3_nt: TGTGCCAGCTTTGGGGGCCCCGGGGAGCTGTTTTTT
cdr3_aa: CASFGGPGELFF

clone_size: -
d_call: TRBD2
v_call: TRBV4-2
j_call: TRBJ2-3
cdr3_nt: TGTGCCAGCAGCCAATCCCTCGGACTAGCGGGGGGGCCGACAGATACGCAGTATTTT
cdr3_aa: CASSQSLGLAGGPTDTQYF

clone_size: -
d_call: -
v_call: TRBV7-8
j_call: TRBJ2-4
cdr3_nt: TGTGCCAGCAGCTCCAACACCCACAGGGAAGTAGCCAAAAACATTCAGTACTTC
cdr3_aa: CASSSNTHREVAKNIQYF

clone_size: -
d_call: TRBD1
v_call: TRBV9
j_call: TRBJ1-2
cdr3_nt: TGTGCCAGCAGCCTCACAGGGGGCAGGGACTATGGCTACACCTTC
cdr3_aa: CASSLTGGRDYGYTF

clone_size: -
d_call: -
v_call: TRBV5-1
j_call: TRBJ1-1
cdr3_nt: TGCGCCAGCAGCTTGCGGGTCAGGGGCACTGAAGCTTTCTTT
cdr3_aa: CASSLRVRGTEAFF

clone_size: -
d_call: -
v_call: TRBV10-3
j_call: TRBJ1-6
cdr3_nt: TGTGCCATCAGTGAGTCGACTCTTAGCTCCTATAATTCACCCCTCCACTTT
cdr3_aa: CAISESTLSSYNSPLHF

clone_size: -
d_call: TRBD1
v_call: TRBV5-1
j_call: TRBJ1-1
cdr3_nt: TGCGCCAGCAGCTTGGGGCCAGGGGGCTTTGGCACTGAAGCTTTCTTT
cdr3_aa: CASSLGPGGFGTEAFF

clone_size: -
d_call: -
v_call: TRBV7-9
j_call: TRBJ2-5
cdr3_nt: TGTGCCAGCAGCTTAACGCTGGACAGGGAGGGGGAGCAGTACTTC
cdr3_aa: CASSLTLDREGEQYF